The T cell receptor beta chain under discussion was sequenced for a study of STAT3 mutations in large granular lymphocyte leukemia. About the study: More than half of T-LGLL patients received immunosuppressive therapy.

General study results and limits: Clonal expansion was inferred from other time points because no sample existed at each clone's first appearance. At least one immunodominant TCR beta clonotype appeared in every T-cell large granular lymphocyte leukemia patient. In several patients, dominant TCR clone burden exceeded STAT3 mutant burden, suggesting STAT3 mutation arose secondarily.

Trimming took 0 bases from V and 6 from J, leaving 13 bases between them. The CDR3 runs 15 residues. The germline V gene encodes CDR1 SGDLS and CDR2 YYNGEE. TCRbeta libraries averaged around 42,000 productive templates per sample. Assay used: immunoSEQ multiplex PCR; TCRdb lists only in-frame clones, some missing. The sample comprises approximately 25,000 clones, 94% of which are singletons, and approximately 6% rests with the top ten. Notes on this clone: Its antigen is currently unknown.

The source is a man between 35 and 55 years old with T-cell large granular lymphocyte leukemia. Some clones in this sample may be carry-over from other donors' samples. Source material: peripheral blood mononuclear cells. The rearrangement uses TRBV9 and TRBJ2-1, with a weak D call TRBD2 (6 bases). CDR3 DNA sequence: TGTGCCAGCAGCGTAGATTCTCCCGGGGGCAATGAGCAGTTCTTC. Protein: CASSVDSPGGNEQFF. The full variable domain, its missing parts supplied by reference TRBV9 and TRBJ2-1, is DSGVTQTPKHLITATGQRVTLRCSPRSGDLSVYWYQQSLDQGLQFLIQYYNGEERAKGNILERFSAQQFPDLHSELNLSSLELGDSALYFCASSVDSPGGNEQFFGPGTRLTVL.